Below, one TCR beta chain is given with its context. Its antigen target is currently unknown. Base qualities were left out, and no much larger clone turns up one base away. In Seattle, one collaborating source enrolled patients while the infection was active and tracked those patients longitudinally over the course of disease. Collaborating institutions collected whole blood in K2EDTA tubes following their own protocols. Collaborator samples were shipped for TCRbeta analysis as frozen whole blood, isolated PBMCs, or DNA extracted from either sample type. This specimen belongs to a study of blood T cell repertoires in COVID-19 (dated by TCRdb to 2018 to 2020). Looking at the study overall: The collaborator samples originated in the United States, Italy and Spain and spanned the acute and convalescent phases of COVID-19. The prospective study material was composed of cDNA or gDNA derived from T cells, B-cell-depleted T cells, or PBMCs. The dataset comprised deeply sampled blood TCRbeta repertoires from subjects exposed to, actively infected with, or recovered from COVID-19. The repertoires were made available in a free public database intended to serve as a resource for research on the immune response to SARS-CoV-2. Samples were obtained from the ongoing ImmuneRACE study (first 160 participants) and from over 1,000 subjects provided by 6 global collaborators. The sample metadata nearly always contained a de-identified subject ID, COVID-19 status, age in years and sex. Where available, HLA class I and class II types were taken from metadata supplied by the sample provider and were not determined by assay-based typing.

The research as a whole found: Clinical and demographic metadata were provided uncurated, with the amount varying by source and participant.

TCRbeta CDR3 regions were amplified from genomic DNA by means of the immunoSEQ Assay, a bias-controlled multiplex PCR. In the original analysis: Within the assay, amplification of reference gene primers was used to estimate how many nucleated cells each sample contained. Sequence reads were collapsed and filtered to measure the absolute abundance of every unique TCRbeta CDR3 rearrangement. For each sample, productive Simpson clonality was calculated as the square root of Simpson's diversity index over productive rearrangements. Not all clones reach the TCRdb copy of this immuneACCESS table, which keeps in-frame sequences only. Checked studies attribute under half of the gap to unresolved V genes and leave the rest unexplained. That table gives V, J and clone size, and the DNA gave D and trimming. Here the sample has roughly 380,000 clones; 70% to 90% occur a single time. The ten largest make up less than 2% of the sample.

The CDR3 runs 18 amino acids, cysteine and phenylalanine included. The retained sequence is limited to the CDR3, 54 bases, with the frame set at the first base. CDR1 and CDR2, looked up from the germline V gene (reference sequence), are SGHNT and YYREEE. V ends up 0 bases short and J 0 bases short, with an unmatched junction base count of 9. The V and J segments used are TRBV5-4 and TRBJ2-4, with TRBD2 matching 7 junction bases. The TCR sequence derives from a woman between 40 and 50 years old with COVID-19, enrolled during active disease. The sequenced sample was peripheral blood. The DNA is TGTGCCAGCAGCTTGGCGGGAGGCTCGATTCTAGCCAAAAACATTCAGTACTTC. It is translated as CASSLAGGSILAKNIQYF.